A selection of T cell receptor beta chains follows, all from one sample in a study of CD8 T cells in ankylosing spondylitis. From the 5' RACE reads, TCRdb called clonotypes with MiXCR, one entry per CDR3 protein. The profile shows just over 350,000 distinct CDR3 sequences, 20% of them singletons. Material for sequencing was blood, either unsorted or a sorted T cell fraction (not recorded which). These receptors were obtained from a male donor with ankylosing spondylitis or in good health (not recorded which). Each CDR3 is given with its conserved first and last residue. Fields, in order: J gene, V gene, D gene, clone size, CDR3 DNA, CDR3 protein. A D gene is named only where the DNA matches it firmly. Where a row states a size, it is once, few, many or the class of an expanded clone; other rows omit it.

>TRBJ1-1|TRBV4-1|.|few
TGCGCCAGCAGCCAAGCTAGAATGAACACTGAAGCTTTCTTT
CASSQARMNTEAFF
>TRBJ1-1|TRBV7-8|.|.
TGTGCCAGCAGCTCGCCAGGAGGACTTCAGAACACTGAAGCTTTCTTT
CASSSPGGLQNTEAFF
>TRBJ1-1|TRBV12-3/TRBV12-4|TRBD1|.
TGTGCCAGCTCTGACAGGGGTCTTGTGAACACTGAAGCTTTCTTT
CASSDRGLVNTEAFF
>TRBJ2-6|TRBV7-9|.|.
TGTGCCAGCAGTCGAGGTTTACTCTCTGGGGCCAACGTCCTGACTTTC
CASSRGLLSGANVLTF
>TRBJ1-1|TRBV12-3/TRBV12-4|.|few
TGCGCCAGCAGCTTCACAGGGACCGAAGCTTTCTTT
CASSFTGTEAFF
>TRBJ1-1|TRBV11-2|.|.
TGTGCCAGCAGCGCCAATCTAGCTGAAGCTTTCTTT
CASSANLAEAFF
>TRBJ2-5|TRBV12-3/TRBV12-4|TRBD2|.
TGTGCCCTCAGTTTAATTAGCGGGGGGATCCCATCCCAAGAGACCCAGTACTTC
CALSLISGGIPSQETQYF
>TRBJ2-2|TRBV4-1|.|.
TGCGCCAGCAGCCAGGACCGGGACGATGATACCGGGGAGCTGTTTTTT
CASSQDRDDDTGELFF
>TRBJ2-5|TRBV12-3/TRBV12-4|.|few
TGTGCCAGCAGTTTTCAGGGGTTGGGGGGCGAGACCCAGTACTTC
CASSFQGLGGETQYF
>TRBJ2-5|TRBV28|.|few
TGTGCCAGCAGCTTGCCAGGCCAAGAGACCCAGTACTTC
CASSLPGQETQYF